This T cell receptor beta chain was observed in a study of T cells in Graves' hyperthyroidism and ophthalmopathy. This clonotype was recorded at least ten times. Authors of the study amplified TCR beta CDR3 regions from RNA transcripts. A first-round RT-PCR of the TCR CDR3 used the HTBI primer set. MiXCR, run by TCRdb on the multiplex PCR reads, gives a single entry per CDR3 protein. The sample gives about 400,000 distinct CDR3 sequences, roughly 15% of which show up once; around 5.3% is in the top ten. The receptor's source is a woman aged 18-30 years with Graves' hyperthyroidism. The sample taken for sequencing was blood.

As DNA, the CDR3 is TGTGCCAGCAGCCACCCCAGCGGAAGCCAGTACAATGAGCAGTTCTTC. This sequence encodes CASSHPSGSQYNEQFF. The V and J genes are TRBV5-6 and TRBJ2-1; tentative D call: TRBD2 (5 bases). Germline-derived CDR1 and CDR2 are SGHDT and YYEEEE. The CDR3 sequence is 16 residues long. The V end lost 4 bases, the J end lost 4 bases, and 18 bases lay between the germline ends.